Below, 23 T cell receptor beta chains from the same sample are listed, as sequenced in a study of T cell responses to AZD1222 COVID-19 vaccine. Repertoires were generated with immunoSEQ multiplex PCR, while TCRdb's copy carries only in-frame clones and drops some. The top ten hold about 4.7% of the sample, which has 150,000 or so clones, about 89% seen once. Sample: peripheral blood, taken on day 0 of AZD1222 vaccination. The receptors stem from an adult in good health.

The chain carries TRBV7-2 and TRBJ2-3; 11 bases are a match to TRBD2. V gave up 4 bases and J gave up 1 base; unmatched junction bases: 4. This CDR3 comprises 16 residues. Germline CDR1 is SGHTA and CDR2 is FQGNSA. CDR3 loop: CASSSMGLAGTDTQYF. CDR3 bases: TGTGCCAGCAGCTCCATGGGACTAGCGGGCACAGATACGCAGTATTTT. Filled out from reference TRBV7-2 and TRBJ2-3, the complete variable domain reads GAGVSQSPSNKVTEKGKDVELRCDPISGHTALYWYRQSLGQGLEFLIYFQGNSAPDKSGLPSDRFSAERTGGSVSTLTIQRTQQEDSAVYLCASSSMGLAGTDTQYFGPGTRLTVL.

This sequence joins TRBV18 and TRBJ1-5; D not certain. Germline V gene lookup returns CDR1 KGHSH and CDR2 LQKENI. The CDR3 covers 15 residues. V lost 4 bases and J 5 bases, leaving 15 bases between the germline ends. CDR3 amino acids: CASSLSGPDDQPQHF. Written as DNA, the CDR3 is TGTGCCAGCTCACTCAGTGGGCCCGATGATCAGCCCCAGCATTTT.

The CDR3 nucleotides read TGTGCCAGCAGCCCCCTCTTTAGCGGGACCCGCAATGAGCAGTTCTTC. Translating gives CASSPLFSGTRNEQFF. The chain has TRBV7-3 and TRBJ2-1; 8 positions agree with TRBD2. Germline assignment: CDR1 SGHTA and CDR2 FQGTGA. Trimming took 5 bases from V and 6 from J; bases not matched to a gene: 12. This CDR3 spans 16 amino acids.

The V and J genes are TRBV5-1 and TRBJ2-3, with TRBD2 as a possible D gene (6 bases). This CDR3 spans 13 amino acids. Germline lookup yields CDR1 SGHRS and CDR2 YFSETQ. The germline V and J ends were trimmed by 5 bases and 4 bases, with 11 bases remaining between them. In DNA, the CDR3 is TGCGCCAGCAGGGAGGGCCGGGCAGATACGCAGTATTTT. It is translated as CASREGRADTQYF.

The chain couples TRBV27 to TRBJ1-5; TRBD1 might be the D (6 bases). Trimming took off 6 bases at V and 0 bases at J, with 9 bases between the two ends. This CDR3 is built from 14 residues. CDR1 MNHEY and CDR2 SMNVEV come from the germline V gene (reference sequence). The CDR3 bases are TGTGCCAGCAGCAGGGGATATAGCAATCAGCCCCAGCATTTT. Translation: CASSRGYSNQPQHF.

This clone was seen just once. This chain uses TRBV10-2 with TRBJ1-2, with TRBD1 matching over 12 bases. The germline V gene has CDR1 WSHSY and CDR2 SAAADI. The CDR3 spans 17 residues. V lost 10 bases, J lost 0 bases, and 12 bases stayed unmatched. CDR3 nucleotides: TGCGCCATCTCGGGGGACAGGGGGCGATCCTCTAACTATGGCTACACCTTC. Translation: CAISGDRGRSSNYGYTF.

The chain combines TRBV20-1 with TRBJ2-7; 9 nucleotides agree with TRBD2. CDR3 length: 14 residues. Germline-derived CDR1 and CDR2 are DFQATT and SNEGSKA (reference sequence). J was trimmed by 5 bases and V by 6 bases; bases with no gene match: 11. Here the CDR3 reads CSASSGRPGDEQYF. CDR3 bases: TGCAGTGCGAGTAGCGGGAGACCAGGGGACGAGCAGTACTTC.

The chain has TRBV28 and TRBJ1-2; D is perhaps TRBD1 (5 bases). Between the trimmed V and J ends, which lost 3 bases and 0 bases, there was a span of 14 bases. Looked up from germline, CDR1 is MDHEN and CDR2 is SYDVKM. The CDR3 covers 16 residues. The CDR3: CASSFNPGRANYGYTF. As DNA, the CDR3 is TGTGCCAGCAGTTTCAACCCGGGACGGGCTAACTATGGCTACACCTTC.

The V call is TRBV28, the J call TRBJ1-1, with D maybe TRBD1 (5 bases). Germline loops: CDR1 MDHEN, CDR2 SYDVKM. CDR3 length: 14 amino acids. V was trimmed by 2 bases and J by 2 bases, leaving 9 bases between them. CDR3 amino acids: CASSLHRSNTEAFF. CDR3 coding DNA: TGTGCCAGCAGTTTACACAGGTCAAACACTGAAGCTTTCTTT.

This clone was seen once. This chain connects TRBV7-2 to TRBJ1-1, with D perhaps matching TRBD1 (5 bases). Trimming cost V 3 bases and J 1 base, with 12 bases left between them. CDR3 length: 15 amino acids. From germline, CDR1 is SGHTA and CDR2 FQGNSA. CDR3 sequence: CASSFRGLTNTEAFF. The CDR3 DNA follows: TGTGCCAGCAGCTTCCGGGGGTTGACGAACACTGAAGCTTTCTTT.

The genes are TRBV6-6 and TRBJ1-5, with D possibly matching TRBD1 (5 bases). The ends were cut back, 11 bases at V and 4 bases at J, with 18 bases in the middle. This CDR3 has 14 residues. CDR1 and CDR2 (germline): MNHNY, SVGAGI (reference sequence). CDR3 region: CAAGPTARNQPQHF. CDR3 bases: TGTGCCGCCGGTCCGACAGCTAGAAATCAGCCCCAGCATTTT.

The chain has TRBV5-1 and TRBJ2-5; D gene ambiguous. V lost 0 bases to trimming and J lost 0 bases, with 6 bases between them. From germline, CDR1 is SGHRS and CDR2 YFSETQ. The CDR3 contains 14 residues. The CDR3 loop reads CASSLAPDQETQYF. In DNA form, the CDR3 reads TGCGCCAGCAGCTTGGCCCCAGACCAAGAGACCCAGTACTTC. Variable domain in full (rest from reference TRBV5-1 and TRBJ2-5): KAGVTQTPRYLIKTRGQQVTLSCSPISGHRSVSWYQQTPGQGLQFLFEYFSETQRNKGNFPGRFSGRQFSNSRSEMNVSTLELGDSALYLCASSLAPDQETQYFGPGTRLLVL.

V usage is TRBV21-1 and J usage is TRBJ2-7; the table's D call, TRBD2, has no DNA check behind it. TRBV21-1 is marked as a pseudogene. The CDR3 covers 19 residues. CDR3 sequence reads: CASSKDVVVRGTSSYEQYF. The CDR3 DNA is TGTGCCAGCAGCAAAGATGTAGTGGTCCGGGGGACTAGTTCCTACGAGCAGTACTTC.

The V call is TRBV7-7, the J call TRBJ1-3; possible D gene TRBD1, 5 bases. This CDR3 has 12 amino acids. Trimming cost V 5 bases and J 4 bases, with 6 bases left between them. The germline V gene has CDR1 SSHAT and CDR2 FNYEAQ (reference sequence). The CDR3: CASSPGGNTIYF. CDR3 nucleotides: TGTGCCAGCAGCCCAGGGGGAAACACCATATATTTT.

The chain recombines TRBV28 with TRBJ1-3; maybe TRBD1 (5 bases). Trimming took 3 bases from V and 2 from J, leaving 8 bases between them. CDR3 length: 14 amino acids. The germline CDR1 and CDR2 sequences are MDHEN and SYDVKM. This chain's CDR3 is CASSFPGAGNTIYF. The DNA of the CDR3 is TGTGCCAGCAGTTTCCCGGGGGCTGGAAACACCATATATTTT.

This chain joins TRBV9 and TRBJ1-6; no firm D call. Per germline, CDR1 SGDLS and CDR2 YYNGEE. This CDR3 is 14 amino acids long. V was clipped by 4 bases and J by 7 bases, with 12 bases between them. CDR3 nucleotides: TGTGCCAGCAGCTCGGGTCCTAACAATTCACCCCTCCACTTT. Translation gives CASSSGPNNSPLHF.

The rearrangement links TRBV7-8 to TRBJ2-7; the D is unclear. This CDR3 is 11 amino acids long. V lost 5 bases and J 3 bases, leaving 5 bases between the germline ends. Germline lookup yields CDR1 SGHVS and CDR2 FQNEAQ. The CDR3 loop reads CASSQIYEQYF. CDR3 sequence (DNA): TGTGCCAGCAGCCAAATCTACGAGCAGTACTTC.

This chain links TRBV5-4 with TRBJ1-6, with TRBD1 as a possible D gene (6 bases). The V gene lost 5 bases and the J gene lost 4 bases, with 19 bases spanning the gap. The CDR3 is 17 amino acids. Per the germline V gene, CDR1 is SGHNT and CDR2 is YYREEE (reference sequence). The CDR3 loop is CASSFGGGRAYNSPLHF. The CDR3 bases are TGTGCCAGCAGTTTTGGGGGGGGCAGGGCTTATAATTCACCCCTCCACTTT.

The gene calls are TRBV18 and TRBJ1-1; D possibly corresponds to TRBD1 (5 bases). CDR1 KGHSH and CDR2 LQKENI come from the germline V gene. There are 14 residues in the CDR3. V was trimmed by 6 bases and J by 4 bases, leaving 15 bases between them. The CDR3 region is CASSPNLGPTEAFF. The CDR3 region has the DNA TGTGCCAGCTCGCCCAATCTGGGACCCACTGAAGCTTTCTTT.

The V gene is TRBV19, the J gene TRBJ2-3; 12 bases align to TRBD2. Germline V CDR1 and CDR2: LNHDA, SQIVND (reference sequence). CDR3 length equals 17 residues. V shed 10 bases, J shed 4 bases, and the junction held 15 bases outside the gene matches. Here the CDR3 DNA reads TGTGCCACCCGTCGTTCTAGCGGGAGGGCCGCCGCAGATACGCAGTATTTT. Protein: CATRRSSGRAAADTQYF.

The rearrangement uses TRBV6-2 or TRBV6-3 and TRBJ2-5, with D possibly being TRBD2 (5 bases). CDR3 length equals 14 residues. From germline, CDR1 is MNHEY and CDR2 SVGEGT. V was clipped by 6 bases and J by 5 bases, with 16 bases between them. CDR3 region: CASSPGIFGETQYF. The DNA of the CDR3 is TGTGCCAGCAGCCCCGGGATATTCGGGGAGACCCAGTACTTC.

J is TRBJ2-1 and V is TRBV28; possibly TRBD2 for D (6 bases). Deletions cut 7 bases from V and 6 bases from J, with 19 bases between. Germline V gene data show CDR1 as MDHEN and CDR2 as SYDVKM. The CDR3 covers 15 residues. The CDR3 here is CASTRDLDRRNEQFF. The CDR3 DNA reads TGTGCCAGCACCCGGGACTTGGATCGACGCAATGAGCAGTTCTTC.

The chain employs TRBV9 and TRBJ2-1, with 14 bases identical to TRBD2. CDR1 SGDLS and CDR2 YYNGEE come from the germline V gene. The V and J ends lost 3 bases and 10 bases, in that order; junction bases with no gene match: 6. The CDR3 is 15 amino acids. The CDR3 reads CASSERLAGGKEQFF. The CDR3 coding sequence is TGTGCCAGCAGCGAGAGACTAGCGGGAGGGAAGGAGCAGTTCTTC. Filled out from reference TRBV9 and TRBJ2-1, the complete variable domain reads DSGVTQTPKHLITATGQRVTLRCSPRSGDLSVYWYQQSLDQGLQFLIQYYNGEERAKGNILERFSAQQFPDLHSELNLSSLELGDSALYFCASSERLAGGKEQFFGPGTRLTVL.